This TCR beta chain appears in the sequencing data of a study of blood T cell repertoires in COVID-19. Background on the study: From T cells, B-cell-depleted T cells, or PBMCs came the material, which was cDNA or gDNA.

Germline V CDR1 and CDR2: MNHNY, SVGAGI (reference sequence). With 4 bases removed from V and 6 bases from J, the gap between germline ends came to 10 bases. This CDR3 comprises 13 residues. Per the authors' pipeline: How many nucleated cells were present was estimated from reference gene primer amplification. Profiling relied on immunoSEQ multiplex PCR, and the TCRdb table lists in-frame clones only, not all of them. The V and J calls and the clone size are those of that table, but D and trimming were determined from the DNA. The table lists 60,000 to 75,000 clones, around 88% of them singletons. Input material: peripheral blood. The gene calls are TRBV6-6 and TRBJ2-1; tentative D call: TRBD2 (5 bases). The clonotype originates from an elderly woman with active COVID-19. CDR3 region: CASSFLSGNEQFF. Here the CDR3 DNA reads TGTGCCAGCAGTTTCCTCAGCGGCAATGAGCAGTTCTTC.